A single sample gave rise to the 21 T cell receptor beta chains below, sequenced in a study of blood T cell repertoires in COVID-19. Clones were sequenced by immunoSEQ multiplex PCR, and TCRdb holds only the in-frame ones, with some missing. Of 250,000 to 350,000 clones detected, about nine tenths appear once; the ten largest clones hold 2% to 3%. The sample comprised peripheral blood. The receptors originated from a man younger than 35 with active or convalescent COVID-19.

This chain connects TRBV27 to TRBJ2-7; 9 positions agree with TRBD1. CDR1 and CDR2 (germline): MNHEY, SMNVEV (reference sequence). This CDR3 region has 15 residues. With 2 bases clipped from V and 3 bases from J, the junction kept 5 bases outside the gene matches. As DNA, the CDR3 is TGTGCCAGCAGTTTAGAAGGGACAGGGTTCTACGAGCAGTACTTC. Translated: CASSLEGTGFYEQYF.

The V gene is TRBV6-2 or TRBV6-3, the J gene TRBJ2-1; TRBD1 aligns across 7 bases. This CDR3 spans 15 amino acids. J gave up 8 bases and V 3 bases, and 10 bases lay outside the gene matches. From germline, CDR1 is MNHEY and CDR2 SVGEGT. The CDR3 is CASSYEGGGFDEQFF. CDR3 coding DNA: TGTGCCAGCAGTTATGAAGGGGGCGGTTTTGATGAGCAGTTCTTC.

The CDR3 DNA sequence: TGTGCCAGCAGTTACGGGACAGGAGCTAACTATGGCTACACCTTC. Translation: CASSYGTGANYGYTF. J is TRBJ1-2 and V is TRBV28; 8 bases are a match to TRBD1. Germline CDR1 is MDHEN and CDR2 is SYDVKM. J was trimmed by 0 bases and V by 4 bases; bases with no gene match: 4. CDR3 size: 15 residues.

The V and J genes are TRBV11-2 and TRBJ2-1; D call uncertain. V was cut by 1 base and J by 4 bases, with 8 bases left in between. This CDR3 is 14 amino acids long. Germline V CDR1 and CDR2: SGHAT, FQNNGV. The CDR3 nucleotides read TGTGCCAGCAGCTTAGGAGGTGGTTACAATGAGCAGTTCTTC. It codes for CASSLGGGYNEQFF.

The rearrangement links TRBV11-3 to TRBJ1-1, with a weak D call TRBD1 (6 bases). The germline V gene encodes CDR1 SGHNT and CDR2 YENEEA. V lost 6 bases and J lost 4, with 12 bases in between. The CDR3 runs to 13 residues. The CDR3 here is CASSSGVGTEAFF. CDR3 nucleotide sequence: TGTGCCAGCAGTTCAGGGGTGGGCACTGAAGCTTTCTTT.

The chain has TRBV27 and TRBJ2-1, with TRBD2 matching over 7 bases. CDR1 is MNHEY, CDR2 SMNVEV, per germline (reference sequence). The CDR3 is 15 amino acids. Germline trimming cut 2 bases from V and 3 bases from J; bases unmatched to any gene: 4. The CDR3 sequence is CASSLSGDRYNEQFF. For the CDR3, the DNA is TGTGCCAGCAGTTTAAGCGGGGACCGCTACAATGAGCAGTTCTTC.

The rearrangement joins TRBV5-6 to TRBJ2-2; maybe TRBD1 (6 bases). Trimming took off 0 bases at V and 6 bases at J, with 24 bases between the two ends. CDR3 length: 19 amino acids. CDR1 and CDR2 from the germline V gene are SGHDT and YYEEEE. The CDR3 spells CASSLDRQEASLFPGELFF. CDR3 DNA sequence: TGTGCCAGCAGCTTGGATAGACAGGAAGCGAGCCTTTTCCCCGGGGAGCTGTTTTTT. The variable domain in full, completed from reference TRBV5-6 and TRBJ2-2, reads DAGVTQSPTHLIKTRGQQVTLRCSPKSGHDTVSWYQQALGQGPQFIFQYYEEEERQRGNFPDRFSGHQFPNYSSELNVNALLLGDSALYLCASSLDRQEASLFPGELFFGEGSRLTVL.

This clone was picked up a small number of times. The chain joins TRBV6-5 to TRBJ1-5; maybe TRBD1 (5 bases). From germline, CDR1 is MNHEY and CDR2 SVGAGI. The CDR3 is 15 amino acids. V dropped 6 bases and J dropped 3 bases, with 15 bases sitting between them. CDR3 in amino acids: CASRKTREVNQPQHF. The CDR3 DNA reads TGTGCCAGCAGGAAAACCAGGGAGGTCAATCAGCCCCAGCATTTT.

V is TRBV12-5 and J is TRBJ1-1; D unclear. The CDR3 is 14 residues long. With 9 bases removed from V and 1 base from J, the gap between germline ends came to 15 bases. Per the germline V gene, CDR1 is LGHNT and CDR2 is FRNRAP. In DNA form, the CDR3 reads TGTGCTAGCCCTTCGAAGCTCTCGAACACTGAAGCTTTCTTT. Its translation is CASPSKLSNTEAFF.

V is TRBV10-3 and J is TRBJ2-1; TRBD1 aligns across 8 bases. Germline CDR1 ENHRY, CDR2 SYGVKD. V was clipped by 4 bases and J by 7 bases; unmatched bases: 6. The CDR3 consists of 14 residues. CDR3 sequence reads: CAISGTGGLNEQFF. DNA of the CDR3: TGTGCCATCAGTGGAACAGGGGGGCTGAATGAGCAGTTCTTC.

The chain employs TRBV7-9 and TRBJ1-1; 11 bases are a match to TRBD1. V lost 5 bases to trimming and J lost 5 bases; unmatched junction nucleotides: 7. Germline V gene sequence: CDR1 SEHNR, CDR2 FQNEAQ (reference sequence). The CDR3 runs to 15 residues. As DNA, the CDR3 is TGTGCCAGCAGCCCCGGACAGGGGGCCGGGACTGAAGCTTTCTTT. This codes for CASSPGQGAGTEAFF.

This chain uses TRBV6-5 with TRBJ2-2; tentative D call: TRBD2 (6 bases). CDR3 length: 15 amino acids. From germline, CDR1 is MNHEY and CDR2 SVGAGI. Trimming cost V 6 bases and J 6 bases, with 17 bases left between them. In DNA, the CDR3 is TGTGCCAGCAGGGCCCTAGGAGGGATCGCCGGGGAGCTGTTTTTT. Translation gives CASRALGGIAGELFF.

In this sample, this clone turned up a few times. The gene calls are TRBV4-2 and TRBJ2-4, with D possibly TRBD1 on 5 matching bases. This CDR3 region has 16 residues. The germline V gene has CDR1 LGHNA and CDR2 YNFKEQ. The ends were cut back, 2 bases at V and 1 base at J, with 12 bases in the middle. The CDR3 DNA reads TGTGCCAGCAGCCAACAGGGTTCCGCGGCCAAAAACATTCAGTACTTC. Its translation: CASSQQGSAAKNIQYF.

The genes are TRBV21-1 and TRBJ2-7; the table's D call, TRBD2, has no DNA check behind it. TRBV21-1 is assigned pseudogene status. The CDR3 has 14 residues. For the CDR3, the DNA is TGTGCCAGCAGCAAAACTACCAGCTCCTACGAGCAGTACTTC. Translated: CASSKTTSSYEQYF.

The V and J genes are TRBV6-5 and TRBJ2-1, with no clear D. The germline V gene has CDR1 MNHEY and CDR2 SVGAGI. The CDR3 runs to 16 residues. V lost 3 bases, J lost 5 bases, and 17 bases lay in between. The CDR3 protein is CASSYRVAPLDNEQFF. Here the CDR3 DNA reads TGTGCCAGCAGTTATCGCGTCGCCCCACTGGACAATGAGCAGTTCTTC.

CDR3 sequence (DNA): TGCGCCAGCAGCCAGGCTCTTCAGGGGGGCACAGATACGCAGTATTTT. This gives the protein CASSQALQGGTDTQYF. The genes are TRBV4-3 and TRBJ2-3; TRBD1 agrees at 7 bases. The CDR3 totals 16 residues. Germline-derived CDR1 and CDR2 are LGHNA and YSLEER. V shed 3 bases and J 1 base; nucleotides not matched to a gene: 7.

The chain joins TRBV5-1 to TRBJ2-1, with TRBD1 identical over 8 bases. CDR3 length: 14 residues. CDR1 and CDR2 from the germline V gene are SGHRS and YFSETQ. V shed 5 bases and J 3 bases; nucleotides not matched to a gene: 4. CDR3 amino acids: CASSTGTGYNEQFF. As DNA, the CDR3 is TGCGCCAGCAGTACCGGGACAGGCTACAATGAGCAGTTCTTC.

The chain couples TRBV7-9 to TRBJ2-1; no reliable D call. This CDR3 spans 12 amino acids. CDR1 is SEHNR, CDR2 FQNEAQ, per germline (reference sequence). The V gene lost 1 base and the J gene lost 8 bases, with 6 bases spanning the gap. This CDR3 reads CASSLVSDEQFF. The CDR3 nucleotides are TGTGCCAGCAGCTTAGTCTCGGATGAGCAGTTCTTC.

V is TRBV6-2 or TRBV6-3 and J is TRBJ1-5; D gene ambiguous. The CDR3 runs to 14 residues. Per the germline V gene, CDR1 is MNHEY and CDR2 is SVGEGT. The V end lost 1 base, the J end lost 2 bases, and 6 bases lay between the germline ends. This CDR3 is CASSYYTGNQPQHF. The CDR3 region has the DNA TGTGCCAGCAGTTACTACACCGGCAATCAGCCCCAGCATTTT.

This chain links TRBV29-1 with TRBJ2-3, with TRBD2 identical over 10 bases. Germline CDR1 is SQVTM and CDR2 is ANQGSEA. This CDR3 has 15 residues. With V trimmed by 6 bases and J by 2 bases, 8 bases remained unmatched. CDR3 protein: CSVAGGPRSTDTQYF. CDR3 coding DNA: TGCAGCGTAGCGGGAGGGCCTCGGTCCACAGATACGCAGTATTTT.

The chain joins TRBV5-1 to TRBJ2-1, with 7 bases identical to TRBD1. V was pared by 3 bases and J by 3 bases, with 9 bases of the junction left unmatched. The CDR3 has 16 amino acids. Per germline, CDR1 SGHRS and CDR2 YFSETQ. The CDR3 nucleotides read TGCGCCAGCAGCTCAGACAGGGAATTGGGCTACAATGAGCAGTTCTTC. Protein product: CASSSDRELGYNEQFF.